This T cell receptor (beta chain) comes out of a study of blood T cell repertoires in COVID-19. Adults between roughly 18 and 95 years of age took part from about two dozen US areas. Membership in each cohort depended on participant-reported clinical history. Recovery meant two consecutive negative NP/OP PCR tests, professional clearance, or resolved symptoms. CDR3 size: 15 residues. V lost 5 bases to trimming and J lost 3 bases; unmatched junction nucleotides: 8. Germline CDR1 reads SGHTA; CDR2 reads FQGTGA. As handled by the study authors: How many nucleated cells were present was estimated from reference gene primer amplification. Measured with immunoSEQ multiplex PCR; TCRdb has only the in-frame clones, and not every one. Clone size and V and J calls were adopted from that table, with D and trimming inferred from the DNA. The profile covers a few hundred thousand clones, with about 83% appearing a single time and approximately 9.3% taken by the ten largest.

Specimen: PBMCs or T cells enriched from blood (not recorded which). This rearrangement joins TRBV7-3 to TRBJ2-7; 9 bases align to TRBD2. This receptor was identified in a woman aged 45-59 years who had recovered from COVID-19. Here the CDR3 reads CASSGIAGVYYEQYF. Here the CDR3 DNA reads TGTGCCAGCAGCGGTATAGCGGGGGTGTACTACGAGCAGTACTTC.